This entry concerns a single TCR beta chain. Its antigen is unidentified. Germline V CDR1 and CDR2: SGHDT, YYEEEE. The CDR3 has 14 amino acids. Trimming removed 2 bases at V and 4 bases at J, with 13 bases between. The sample belongs to a study of siplizumab effects on memory and regulatory T cells. General observations from the study: Major contributors to the alloresponse seemed to be naive T cells, which also appeared more diverse than memory cells. The mapping of alloreactive clones to unstimulated subsets covered only a minor fraction of them.

Assays captured roughly 9.3 x 10^4 TCR templates per sample. Sequencing used immunoSEQ multiplex PCR; TCRdb keeps in-frame clones, though not all of them. The profile shows over 90,000 clones, 80% to 95% of them singletons. Sequencing input: CD4+ T cells sorted from blood. The chain combines TRBV5-6 with TRBJ2-7, with D hard to call. The receptor was isolated from a human donor in good health. The CDR3 loop is CASSLPQHRYEQYF. The CDR3 nucleotides read TGTGCCAGCAGCTTACCACAGCACCGTTACGAGCAGTACTTC.